The present TCR beta chain was sequenced within a study of glioma-infiltrating T cells after dendritic cell vaccination (TCRdb year 2016). The study in broad terms: The cohort comprised around 15 glioblastoma patients from Phase I and II dendritic cell vaccination trials, 9 newly diagnosed and 6 with recurrent disease. In glioblastoma patients vaccinated with dendritic cells, deep sequencing of TCR beta CDR3 regions served to measure tumor-infiltrating lymphocyte content and to compare repertoires between tumor and blood. TCR sequencing metrics, including TIL content and tumor-blood repertoire overlap, were correlated with survival after dendritic cell vaccination. To make the vaccine, monocyte-derived dendritic cells were cultured for under 9 days with IL-4 and GM-CSF and then pulsed overnight with autologous tumor lysate. Three intradermal dendritic cell vaccine injections were administered to patients at biweekly intervals in the arm below the axilla. Autologous tumor lysate-pulsed dendritic cell vaccination was administered to the patients between the early 2000s and the early 2010s. What the authors observed across the whole study: TCR clonality showed no direct relationship with survival, which suggests that a diverse polyclonal response may matter. The response model built on TCR overlap across three groups was characterized as speculative, with prospective validation still needed. After dendritic cell vaccination, a higher estimated pretreatment TIL content predicted longer time to progression and overall survival. The cohort was small and heterogeneous, few patients had complete blood and tumor sets, and even fewer had initial-recurrent tumor pairs.

Regarding this clone: The specificity of this receptor is unknown. Base qualities are missing; no much larger clone stands one base away.

The germline V gene gives CDR1 as LGHNA and CDR2 as YNFKEQ. Cut back by 6 bases and 8 bases, the V and J ends lie 19 bases apart. Including cysteine and phenylalanine, the CDR3 has 15 amino acids. The read is trimmed to its CDR3 DNA, 45 bases read in frame from base 1. Explained via the paper, the time point label denotes: after dendritic cell vaccination, including at tumor progression/relapse. Patients were selected on the basis of adequate residual fresh-frozen tumor tissue and more than two years of available survival data. Although molecular status otherwise differed among the glioblastoma patients, no patient had an isocitrate dehydrogenase mutation. PBMC were collected before vaccination, two weeks after the third vaccination, and at tumor progression if progression occurred. The Qiagen DNeasy Blood extraction Kit was used for extraction of genomic DNA. The immunoSEQ assay amplified TCRB CDR3 regions from roughly 2.1 micrograms of genomic DNA, or from all available DNA when less than that amount was available. Multiplex PCR used 60 forward primers for TCR V beta segments and 13 reverse primers for J beta segments. To estimate the number of reads per starting template, synthetic control templates were added to each sample at limiting dilution. Sequencing produced 87 bp reads on the Illumina HiSeq System. In the source study's methods: PCR and sequencing errors were removed by a nearest neighbor algorithm that merged closely related sequences. TCR overlap was measured as the percentage of unique tumor TCR beta sequences that were also present in the peripheral blood of the same patient. TCRdb mirrors the immuneACCESS table, restricted to in-frame sequences. Some clones are absent from its copies; in checked studies, under half trace to an unresolved V gene, and the reason for the others is unknown. Clone size and the V and J calls come from that table; the DNA yielded D and trimming. In this sample the table shows about 94,000 clones, 80% of which occur a single time. The leading ten clones occupy 5% to 7% of the sample.

The rearrangement joined TRBV4-2 to TRBJ1-4; 6 matching bases give a weak D call of TRBD1. This receptor was taken from a human donor with glioblastoma. Sample: blood, taken after dendritic cell vaccination. The nucleotide sequence reads as follows: TGTGCCAGCAGGAGCGACAGGCTAGGGGGAGAAAAACTGTTTTTT. Protein translation: CASRSDRLGGEKLFF.